This passage covers 17 T cell receptor beta chains from one sample sequenced in a study of post-analysis software for immune sequencing data. Study-level results: Elevated frequency relative to controls characterized 4 or 5 TRBV segments in patients, TRBV5-6, TRBV5-1 and TRBV20-1 among them.

Antigens for these TCRs are unknown. TCR beta libraries were prepared from cDNA with unique molecular identifiers. TCRdb used MiXCR to reprocess the PCR reads, holding one entry per CDR3 protein. The profile covers some 800,000 distinct CDR3 sequences, with roughly 46% appearing a single time and around 4.7% taken by the ten largest. The sample taken for sequencing was blood. The receptor source for this set is a girl aged 5-17 years with multiple sclerosis.

The chain is built from TRBV28 and TRBJ1-2; D is uncertain. Germline V gene sequence: CDR1 MDHEN, CDR2 SYDVKM. CDR3 length: 13 residues. Trimming took off 4 bases at V and 4 bases at J, with 10 bases between the two ends. This CDR3 is CASSSPAGYGYTF. In nucleotides, the CDR3 is TGTGCCAGCAGTTCTCCGGCGGGCTATGGCTACACCTTC.

V and J are TRBV6-1 and TRBJ2-7, with 7 positions matching TRBD1. The ends lost 4 bases at V and 6 bases at J; junction bases unmatched: 9. Germline CDR1 and CDR2: MNHNS and SASEGT. The CDR3 consists of 14 residues. This CDR3 is CASSGQGETGEQYF. The CDR3 nucleotides are TGTGCCAGCAGTGGACAGGGAGAGACGGGCGAGCAGTACTTC.

The chain has TRBV3-1 and TRBJ2-7, with D possibly matching TRBD2 (5 bases). The CDR3 consists of 19 residues. Germline V gives CDR1 LGHDT, CDR2 YNNKEL (reference sequence). V lost 0 bases to trimming and J lost 1 base, with 22 bases between them. CDR3 in amino acids: CASSQDPSGVSAGSYEQYF. In DNA form, the CDR3 reads TGTGCCAGCAGCCAAGATCCGTCCGGGGTCAGTGCAGGTTCCTACGAGCAGTACTTC.

This clonotype showed up just a few times. The rearrangement joins TRBV20-1 to TRBJ2-7; no clear D. Trimming took off 0 bases at V and 0 bases at J, with 6 bases between the two ends. The germline gives CDR1 DFQATT, CDR2 SNEGSKA (reference sequence). This CDR3 region has 13 residues. The CDR3 DNA sequence: TGCAGTGCTAGAGATCCCCCCTCCTACGAGCAGTACTTC. It encodes CSARDPPSYEQYF.

The DNA of the CDR3 is TGTGCCAGCAGCAAGCGAACTAACAATGAGCAGTTCTTC. Translation gives CASSKRTNNEQFF. This chain joins TRBV7-9 and TRBJ2-1; D ambiguous. This CDR3 spans 13 amino acids. The V end was cut by 5 bases, the J end by 5 bases, with 10 bases between. Germline lookup yields CDR1 SEHNR and CDR2 FQNEAQ (reference sequence).

This chain links TRBV2 with TRBJ2-3; D is perhaps TRBD1 or TRBD2 (5 bases each). This CDR3 is built from 14 residues. Trimming left V 3 bases short and J 2 bases short, with 9 bases between. The germline CDR1 and CDR2 sequences are SNHLY and FYNNEI. CDR3 coding DNA: TGTGCCAGCAGTGACCAGGGAGACACAGATACGCAGTATTTT. This sequence encodes CASSDQGDTDTQYF. Full variable domain (outside the CDR3, taken from reference TRBV2 and TRBJ2-3): EPEVTQTPSHQVTQMGQEVILRCVPISNHLYFYWYRQILGQKVEFLVSFYNNEISEKSEIFDDQFSVERPDGSNFTLKIRSTKLEDSAMYFCASSDQGDTDTQYFGPGTRLTVL.

The genes are TRBV5-1 and TRBJ1-2, with D unresolved. Between the trimmed V and J ends, which lost 0 bases and 6 bases, there was a span of 9 bases. The CDR3 totals 13 residues. The germline gives CDR1 SGHRS, CDR2 YFSETQ. The chain's CDR3 is CASSLGVEDGYTF. In DNA, the CDR3 is TGCGCCAGCAGCTTGGGGGTAGAGGATGGCTACACCTTC.

This clonotype was seen more than once but under ten times. One base away lies a much larger clone, so this may be a sequencing read error. This chain connects TRBV20-1 to TRBJ1-6; TRBD1 might be the D (6 bases). There are 13 residues in the CDR3. From germline, CDR1 is DFQATT and CDR2 SNEGSKA (reference sequence). In nucleotides, the CDR3 is TGCAGTGCCATCGACACAGGGAACTCACCCCCCCACTTT. This gives the protein CSAIDTGNSPPHF.

This clonotype turned up a few times. The chain joins TRBV10-3 to TRBJ2-3; 11 nucleotides line up with TRBD1. The CDR3 is 13 residues long. After removal of 10 bases from V and 2 bases from J, the junction contained 2 bases not matched to a gene. Germline V lookup: CDR1 ENHRY, CDR2 SYGVKD. In DNA form, the CDR3 reads TGTGCCAGTGGACAGGGGGCCACAGATACGCAGTATTTT. Amino acid sequence: CASGQGATDTQYF.

J is TRBJ2-7 and V is TRBV20-1, with D possibly being TRBD1 (6 bases). Germline V gene lookup returns CDR1 DFQATT and CDR2 SNEGSKA (reference sequence). Trimming removed 6 bases at V and 5 bases at J, with 14 bases between. This CDR3 region has 12 residues. CDR3 sequence reads: CSAIIQGHEQYF. CDR3 coding DNA: TGCAGTGCCATCATACAGGGCCACGAGCAGTACTTC.

The chain recombines TRBV20-1 with TRBJ1-6; D is possibly TRBD1 (6 bases). Trimming removed 2 bases from V and 7 bases from J, with 12 bases in between. CDR1 and CDR2 from the germline V gene are DFQATT and SNEGSKA (reference sequence). The CDR3 runs to 14 residues. The CDR3 DNA reads as TGCAGTGCTAGACCTCCAGGGGACAATTCACCCCTCCACTTT. This codes for CSARPPGDNSPLHF.

DNA for the CDR3: TGTGCCAGCAGTGCGGCGGGGCGGAACTCCTACAATGAGCAGTTCTTC. Encoded protein: CASSAAGRNSYNEQFF. The chain couples TRBV25-1 to TRBJ2-1; maybe TRBD2 (6 bases). The CDR3 length is 16 residues. Trimming removed 4 bases from V and 0 bases from J, with 13 bases in between. CDR1 and CDR2 (germline): MGHDK, SYGVNS.

The chain recombines TRBV5-1 with TRBJ2-4, with D unclear. Germline loops: CDR1 SGHRS, CDR2 YFSETQ. The CDR3 consists of 16 residues. Trimming took off 0 bases at V and 0 bases at J, with 10 bases between the two ends. CDR3 DNA sequence: TGCGCCAGCAGCTTGGATTTGGCCACAGCCAAAAACATTCAGTACTTC. Its protein is CASSLDLATAKNIQYF.

The rearrangement uses TRBV7-2 and TRBJ2-3; 9 bases map to TRBD2. CDR3 length equals 13 residues. Per the germline V gene, CDR1 is SGHTA and CDR2 is FQGNSA. Germline trimming cut 10 bases from V and 4 bases from J; bases unmatched to any gene: 6. Here the CDR3 DNA reads TGTGCCACCGGGGGCGGGGGGGCAGATACGCAGTATTTT. Translated: CATGGGGADTQYF.

This clonotype has just a few counts. CDR3 sequence: CASSSYRDRGVSEQYF. The CDR3 bases are TGTGCCAGCAGTTCATACCGGGACAGGGGAGTAAGCGAGCAGTACTTC. The J gene is TRBJ2-4, the V gene TRBV27, with 10 bases lining up with TRBD1. The J call may not be correct, given that the DNA end is closer to TRBJ2-7. CDR3 length: 16 amino acids. In germline, CDR1 is MNHEY, CDR2 SMNVEV (reference sequence).

This chain joins TRBV2 and TRBJ1-4; no firm D call. Germline V gives CDR1 SNHLY, CDR2 FYNNEI. This CDR3 has 15 amino acids. Trimming took 2 bases from V and 8 from J, leaving 15 bases between them. CDR3 sequence: CASSERGTGPEKLFF. CDR3 nucleotides: TGTGCCAGCAGTGAACGGGGAACCGGACCCGAAAAACTGTTTTTT.

The chain recombines TRBV9 with TRBJ2-1, with 8 bases aligning to TRBD2. V trimming: 0 bases; J trimming: 5 bases; junction bases outside the gene matches: 7. The CDR3 has 16 amino acids. Germline-derived CDR1 and CDR2 are SGDLS and YYNGEE. CDR3 residues: CASSVALGTRDNEQFF. CDR3 nucleotide sequence: TGTGCCAGCAGCGTAGCTTTAGGGACTAGAGACAATGAGCAGTTCTTC.